Described below is a single T cell receptor beta chain sequence and its context. Here immunoSEQ multiplex PCR was the method, and the copy in TCRdb shows in-frame clones only, minus some. The sample consists of hundreds of thousands of clones, 65% to 85% of them appearing once. The data are from a study of blood T cell repertoires in COVID-19. Overall study: Acute and convalescent COVID-19 samples came from the United States, Italy and Spain.

The CDR3 length is 11 residues. V dropped 8 bases and J dropped 12 bases, with 14 bases sitting between them. The genes are TRBV12-3 or TRBV12-4 and TRBJ2-1, with D perhaps TRBD2 (6 bases). The receptor was derived from a man aged 80 or over with acute or convalescent COVID-19. The sequenced material came from peripheral blood. The CDR3 sequence: CASGRTILQFF. The CDR3 bases are TGTGCCAGCGGAAGGACTATTTTGCAGTTCTTC.